This entry features one T cell receptor beta chain sequence. Its binding antigen is unknown. Base qualities are missing; no much larger clone stands one base away. Each collaborating institution followed its own protocols to collect whole blood in K2EDTA tubes. For TCRbeta analysis, collaborators shipped samples as frozen whole blood, isolated PBMCs, or DNA extracted from either of those sample types. The data originate from a study of blood T cell repertoires in COVID-19 (dated by TCRdb to 2018 to 2021). Background for the entire study: Samples from collaborators originated in the United States, Italy and Spain and spanned both the acute and convalescent phases of COVID-19. The samples were drawn from two sources: the first 160 participants of the ongoing ImmuneRACE study, and about 1,300 subjects contributed by 6 global collaborators. The repertoires were made available in a free public database intended to serve as a resource for research on the immune response to SARS-CoV-2. HLA class I and class II types, where available, came from metadata supplied by the sample provider rather than from assay-based typing. Subjects who had been exposed to COVID-19, were actively infected with it, or had recovered from it provided the deeply sampled blood TCRbeta repertoires that made up the dataset. The sample metadata nearly always contained a de-identified subject ID, COVID-19 status, age in years and sex. The prospective study material was composed of cDNA or gDNA derived from T cells, B-cell-depleted T cells, or PBMCs. General study outcomes and caveats: Clinical and demographic metadata were provided uncurated, with the amount varying by source and participant.

TCRbeta CDR3 regions were amplified from genomic DNA using the immunoSEQ Assay, a bias-controlled multiplex PCR. The paper's processing steps were these. Nucleated cell counts per sample were estimated from amplification of reference gene primers within the assay. To quantify the absolute abundance of each unique TCRbeta CDR3 rearrangement, sequence reads were collapsed and filtered. For each sample, productive Simpson clonality was calculated by taking the square root of Simpson's diversity index across productive rearrangements. This is the immuneACCESS table as TCRdb keeps it, with only in-frame sequences that have V and J called. A part of the clones is gone; compared with another copy, unresolved V genes explain less than half, and the rest is unexplained. Clone size and the V and J calls come from that table; the DNA yielded D and trimming. The sample includes 95,000 to 150,000 clones, with roughly 84% observed a single time. The ten largest clones take up 3.9% of the sample.

The origin of this receptor is a man aged 55 to 70 with acute or convalescent COVID-19. Specimen: peripheral blood.

The DNA sequence is given as TGTGCCAGCAGGGAGAGGACAGACGGCACTGAAGCTTTCTTT. This codes for CASRERTDGTEAFF. The rearrangement joined TRBV5-6 to TRBJ1-1, and TRBD1 may be the D gene, going by 6 matching bases. The CDR3 numbers 14 residues from cysteine through phenylalanine. This entry keeps only the CDR3 DNA: 42 bases, framed from base 1. The junction carries 15 bases between V and J, which are trimmed by 5 bases and 4 bases respectively. The germline V gene gives CDR1 as SGHDT and CDR2 as YYEEEE.